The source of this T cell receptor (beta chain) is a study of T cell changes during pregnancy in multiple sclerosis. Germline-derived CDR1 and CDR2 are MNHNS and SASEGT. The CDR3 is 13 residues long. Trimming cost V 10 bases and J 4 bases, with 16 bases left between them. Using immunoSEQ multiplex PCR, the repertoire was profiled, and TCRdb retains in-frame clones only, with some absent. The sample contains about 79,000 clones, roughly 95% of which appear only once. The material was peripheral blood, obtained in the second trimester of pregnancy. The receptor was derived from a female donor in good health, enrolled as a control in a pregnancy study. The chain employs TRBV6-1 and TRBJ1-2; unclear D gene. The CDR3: CATTVRSAYGYTF. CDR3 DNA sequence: TGTGCCACCACGGTTAGATCCGCCTATGGCTACACCTTC.